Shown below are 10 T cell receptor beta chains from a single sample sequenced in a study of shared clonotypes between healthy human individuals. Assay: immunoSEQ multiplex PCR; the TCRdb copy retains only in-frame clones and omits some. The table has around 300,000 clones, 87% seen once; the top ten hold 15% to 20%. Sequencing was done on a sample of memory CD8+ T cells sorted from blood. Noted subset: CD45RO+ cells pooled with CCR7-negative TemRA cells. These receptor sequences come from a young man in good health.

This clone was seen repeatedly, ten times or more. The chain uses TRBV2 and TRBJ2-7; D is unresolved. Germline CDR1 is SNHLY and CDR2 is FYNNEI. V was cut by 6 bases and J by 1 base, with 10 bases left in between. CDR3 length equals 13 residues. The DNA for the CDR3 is TGTGCCAGCAGCCAGACACCTTCCTACGAGCAGTACTTC. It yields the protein CASSQTPSYEQYF.

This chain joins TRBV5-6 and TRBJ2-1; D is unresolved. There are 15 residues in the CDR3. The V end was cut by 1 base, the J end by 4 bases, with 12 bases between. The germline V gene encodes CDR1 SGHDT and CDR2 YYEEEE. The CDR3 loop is CASSLRRRWYNEQFF. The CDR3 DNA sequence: TGTGCCAGCAGCTTGCGCAGGAGATGGTACAATGAGCAGTTCTTC. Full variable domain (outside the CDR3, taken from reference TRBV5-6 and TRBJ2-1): DAGVTQSPTHLIKTRGQQVTLRCSPKSGHDTVSWYQQALGQGPQFIFQYYEEEERQRGNFPDRFSGHQFPNYSSELNVNALLLGDSALYLCASSLRRRWYNEQFFGPGTRLTVL.

The CDR3 bases are TGTGCCAGCAGCTTAGCCGGTTTTTATAATTCACCCCTCCACTTT. Its translation: CASSLAGFYNSPLHF. The V and J genes are TRBV7-2 and TRBJ1-6; no firm D call. Germline assignment: CDR1 SGHTA and CDR2 FQGNSA. There are 15 residues in the CDR3. Between the trimmed V and J ends, which lost 0 bases and 4 bases, there was a span of 7 bases.

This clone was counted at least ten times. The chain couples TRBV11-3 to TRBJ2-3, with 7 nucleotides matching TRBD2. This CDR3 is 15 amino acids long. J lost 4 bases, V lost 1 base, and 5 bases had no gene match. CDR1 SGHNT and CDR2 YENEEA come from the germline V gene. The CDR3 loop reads CASSLVPGGADTQYF. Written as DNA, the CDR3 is TGTGCCAGCAGCTTAGTTCCGGGAGGAGCAGATACGCAGTATTTT.

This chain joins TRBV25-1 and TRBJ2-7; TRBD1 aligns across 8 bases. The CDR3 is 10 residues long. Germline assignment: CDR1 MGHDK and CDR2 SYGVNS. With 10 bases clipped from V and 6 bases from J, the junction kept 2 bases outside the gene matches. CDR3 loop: CANDRGEQYF. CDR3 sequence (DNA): TGTGCCAACGACAGGGGCGAGCAGTACTTC.

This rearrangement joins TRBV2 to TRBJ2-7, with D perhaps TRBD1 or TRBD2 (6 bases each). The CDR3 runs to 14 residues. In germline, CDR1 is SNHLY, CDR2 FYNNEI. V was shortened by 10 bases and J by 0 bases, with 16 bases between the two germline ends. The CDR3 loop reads CATDKGGLSYEQYF. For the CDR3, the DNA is TGTGCCACGGATAAGGGGGGACTCTCCTACGAGCAGTACTTC.

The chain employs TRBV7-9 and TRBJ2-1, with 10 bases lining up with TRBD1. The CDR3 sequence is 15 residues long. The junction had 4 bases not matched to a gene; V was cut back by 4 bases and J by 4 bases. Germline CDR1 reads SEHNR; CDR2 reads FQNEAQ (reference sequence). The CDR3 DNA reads TGTGCCAGCAGCTCGACAGGGGGCACTTACAATGAGCAGTTCTTC. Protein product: CASSSTGGTYNEQFF.

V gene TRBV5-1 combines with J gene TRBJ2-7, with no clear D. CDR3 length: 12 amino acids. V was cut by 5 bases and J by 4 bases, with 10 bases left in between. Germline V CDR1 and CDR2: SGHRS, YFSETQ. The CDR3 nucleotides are TGCGCCAGCAGATCAGAGCTGTACGAGCAGTACTTC. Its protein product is CASRSELYEQYF.

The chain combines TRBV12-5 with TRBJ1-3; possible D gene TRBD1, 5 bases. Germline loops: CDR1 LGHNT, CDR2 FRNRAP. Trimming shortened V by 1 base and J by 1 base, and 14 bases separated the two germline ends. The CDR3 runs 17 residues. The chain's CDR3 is CASGLGGTEESGNTIYF. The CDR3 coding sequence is TGTGCTAGTGGTTTGGGGGGGACGGAAGAGTCTGGAAACACCATATATTTT.

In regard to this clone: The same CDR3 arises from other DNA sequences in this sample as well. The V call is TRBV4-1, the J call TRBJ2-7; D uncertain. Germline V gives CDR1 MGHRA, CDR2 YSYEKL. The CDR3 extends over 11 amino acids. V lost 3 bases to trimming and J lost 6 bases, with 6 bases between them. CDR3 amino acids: CASSQGSEQYF. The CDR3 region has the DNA TGCGCCAGCAGCCAGGGGTCCGAGCAGTACTTC.